This TCR beta chain comes out of a study of blood T cell repertoires in COVID-19. The method was immunoSEQ multiplex PCR; TCRdb's version includes in-frame clones alone and lacks a portion of them. Altogether about 190,000 clones are present, approximately 78% being singletons, with the ten largest covering 2.5% to 3.5%. This CDR3 comprises 14 residues. Trimming left V 5 bases short and J 8 bases short, with 18 bases between. CDR1 SGHAT and CDR2 FQNNGV come from the germline V gene. The chain employs TRBV11-2 and TRBJ1-2; TRBD1 is a possible D gene (5 bases). Material for sequencing was peripheral blood. This TCR was recovered from a woman aged 80 or over with active or convalescent COVID-19. CDR3 DNA sequence: TGTGCCAGCAGCCCGGACATCACACCGAGGGGCTACACCTTC. Translating gives CASSPDITPRGYTF.